Below, one TCR beta chain is given with its context. The target antigen is unknown. The assay was immunoSEQ multiplex PCR, and TCRdb's table has in-frame clones only and misses some. The sample has approximately 90,000 clones; 90% are singletons. The sample belongs to a study of T cell responses to AZD1222 COVID-19 vaccine. General study findings and limits: Sampling that yielded the repertoires occurred only after the peak T cell response.

V lost 1 base and J 6 bases, leaving 7 bases between the germline ends. Germline V lookup: CDR1 SNHLY, CDR2 FYNNEI. This CDR3 has 13 residues. Source: peripheral blood, taken on day 0 of AZD1222 vaccination. This chain links TRBV2 with TRBJ1-5; D call uncertain. This TCR was sampled from an adult in good health. The CDR3 DNA is TGTGCCAGCAGTGAAGGGGTTAGTCAGCCCCAGCATTTT. This sequence encodes CASSEGVSQPQHF.